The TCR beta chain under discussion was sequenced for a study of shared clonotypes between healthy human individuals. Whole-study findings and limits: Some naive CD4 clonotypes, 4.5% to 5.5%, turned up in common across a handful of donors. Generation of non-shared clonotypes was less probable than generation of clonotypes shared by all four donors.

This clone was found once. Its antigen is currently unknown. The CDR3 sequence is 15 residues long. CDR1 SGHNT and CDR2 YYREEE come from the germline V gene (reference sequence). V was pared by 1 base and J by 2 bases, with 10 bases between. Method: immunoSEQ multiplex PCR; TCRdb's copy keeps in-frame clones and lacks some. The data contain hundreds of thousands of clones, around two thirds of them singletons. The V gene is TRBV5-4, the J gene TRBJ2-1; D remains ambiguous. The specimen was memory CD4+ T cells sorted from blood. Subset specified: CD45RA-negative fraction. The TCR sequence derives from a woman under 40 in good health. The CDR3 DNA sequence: TGTGCCAGCAGCTTGTCCCCCTTTCCCTACAATGAGCAGTTCTTC. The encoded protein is CASSLSPFPYNEQFF.